Listed below are T cell receptor beta chains from one sample, sequenced in a study of vaccination effects on CD4 cells after COVID-19. These TCRs are of unknown antigen specificity. Sequenced by immunoSEQ multiplex PCR; TCRdb stores in-frame clones only, minus some. The table includes fewer than 30,000 clones, around 80% detected once. Sequencing used CD4+ T cells from PBMCs cultured with SARS-CoV-2 spike peptides, obtained before COVID-19 vaccination. Source of these receptors: a human donor who received a COVID-19 vaccine. CDR3s include the opening cysteine and the closing phenylalanine or tryptophan. Each record gives: clone size, V gene, J gene, D gene, CDR3 protein, CDR3 DNA. The D gene is left open where the match is weak. Clone size, where shown, is once, few, many, or a class for clones that have expanded.

-	TRBV4-1	TRBJ2-1	TRBD1	CASSQGWGQGDNEQFF	TGCGCCAGCAGCCAAGGGTGGGGACAGGGAGACAATGAGCAGTTCTTC
few	TRBV28	TRBJ2-7	-	CASRAASAYYEQYF	TGTGCCAGCAGGGCTGCTAGCGCATACTACGAGCAGTACTTC
-	TRBV18	TRBJ2-7	-	CASSPRADLKSSAQYF	TGTGCCAGCTCACCACGAGCGGATCTCAAAAGTTCCGCGCAGTACTTC
-	TRBV7-2	TRBJ1-2	TRBD1	CASSPWGGQGVYGYTF	TGTGCCAGCAGCCCATGGGGTGGACAGGGTGTCTATGGCTACACCTTC
once	TRBV7-9	TRBJ1-2	TRBD1	CASTRQGGGYTF	TGTGCCAGCACCCGACAGGGGGGCGGCTACACCTTC
few	TRBV5-1	TRBJ2-6	-	CASSFIPGGNSGANVLTF	TGCGCCAGCAGCTTCATACCCGGGGGTAACTCTGGGGCCAACGTCCTGACTTTC
-	TRBV10-3	TRBJ1-4	-	CAISEGFSNEKLFF	TGTGCCATCAGTGAAGGGTTCTCTAATGAAAAACTGTTTTTT
once	TRBV23-1	TRBJ2-7	TRBD1	CASRQTGGASHYEQYF	TGCGCCAGCAGACAGACAGGGGGCGCGTCTCACTACGAGCAGTACTTC
-	TRBV2	TRBJ1-2	TRBD1	CASTDRGYGYTF	TGTGCCAGCACCGACAGGGGCTATGGCTACACCTTC
-	TRBV6-1	TRBJ1-2	-	CASSEDGRATNYGYTF	TGTGCCAGCAGTGAAGATGGCCGAGCTACTAACTATGGCTACACCTTC
-	TRBV30	TRBJ2-7	-	CAWRAPDTLPYEQYF	TGTGCCTGGAGGGCTCCGGACACACTTCCCTACGAGCAGTACTTC
few	TRBV12-3/TRBV12-4	TRBJ1-1	-	CASSPGRNTEAFF	TGTGCCAGCAGCCCTGGGCGGAACACTGAAGCTTTCTTT
-	TRBV3-1/TRBV3-2	TRBJ2-1	-	CASSQALDQFF	TGTGCCAGCAGCCAAGCACTAGATCAGTTCTTC
few	TRBV11-2	TRBJ1-1	-	CASSLDIGYAEAFF	TGTGCCAGCAGCTTAGATATTGGTTACGCTGAAGCTTTCTTT
-	TRBV6-4	TRBJ1-5	-	CASSDELWQPQHF	TGTGCCAGCAGTGACGAACTGTGGCAGCCCCAGCATTTT
-	TRBV3-1/TRBV3-2	TRBJ1-6	TRBD1	CASRYGQGVLSPLHF	TGTGCCAGCAGGTACGGACAGGGTGTGCTTTCACCCCTCCACTTT
-	TRBV15	TRBJ1-5	TRBD1	CATSATAGQVNQPQHF	TGTGCCACCAGCGCAACCGCGGGACAGGTCAATCAGCCCCAGCATTTT
-	TRBV5-6	TRBJ1-2	-	CASSFSPSGTYGYTF	TGTGCCAGCAGCTTTTCCCCCTCAGGGACCTATGGCTACACCTTC
-	TRBV11-2	TRBJ1-1	-	CASSLRAGGVNTEAFF	TGTGCCAGCAGCTTGCGGGCTGGGGGGGTGAACACTGAAGCTTTCTTT
few	TRBV11-2	TRBJ1-1	-	CASSLEGGGFRTEAFF	TGTGCCAGCAGCTTAGAGGGCGGGGGTTTCCGCACTGAAGCTTTCTTT
few	TRBV7-2	TRBJ1-5	-	CASSSDPYSNQPQHF	TGTGCCAGCAGCTCGGACCCATATAGCAATCAGCCCCAGCATTTT
-	TRBV7-7	TRBJ2-1	TRBD2	CASSPGRLAGRDEQFF	TGTGCTAGCAGCCCGGGGCGACTAGCGGGAAGGGATGAGCAGTTCTTC
-	TRBV29-1	TRBJ2-1	TRBD2	CSVPLAGGGLQFF	TGCAGCGTTCCGCTAGCGGGCGGGGGTTTGCAGTTCTTC
-	TRBV6-5	TRBJ1-6	-	CASSSQGPHSPLHF	TGTGCCAGCAGTTCCCAGGGGCCCCATTCACCCCTCCACTTT
-	TRBV7-8	TRBJ1-2	TRBD1	CASSLQQGAGYTF	TGTGCCAGCAGCTTACAACAGGGGGCGGGCTACACCTTC
-	TRBV11-3	TRBJ2-1	TRBD2	CASSSGLAADTTYNEQFF	TGTGCCAGCAGCTCCGGACTAGCGGCAGATACAACCTACAATGAGCAGTTCTTC
-	TRBV13	TRBJ2-7	TRBD1	CASSRTGELDKQYF	TGTGCCAGCAGCCGAACAGGGGAACTCGATAAGCAGTACTTC
few	TRBV7-2	TRBJ2-2	-	CASSFFGGMNTGELFF	TGTGCCAGCAGCTTTTTTGGGGGAATGAACACCGGGGAGCTGTTTTTT
-	TRBV30	TRBJ2-7	TRBD1	CAWGRTGGSYEQYF	TGTGCCTGGGGTAGGACAGGTGGCTCCTACGAGCAGTACTTC
-	TRBV15	TRBJ2-1	-	CATSRDWSSRYNEQFF	TGTGCCACCAGCAGAGACTGGAGCAGCCGCTACAATGAGCAGTTCTTC
-	TRBV5-1	TRBJ1-1	-	CASSGGETNTEAFF	TGCGCCAGCAGCGGGGGAGAGACGAACACTGAAGCTTTCTTT
few	TRBV18	TRBJ2-7	TRBD1	CASSPIQGNEQYF	TGTGCCAGCTCACCAATACAGGGGAACGAGCAGTACTTC
few	TRBV4-2	TRBJ1-6	-	CASSGSFLNSPLHF	TGTGCCAGCAGCGGCAGCTTCCTAAATTCACCCCTCCACTTT
-	TRBV19	TRBJ2-1	TRBD2	CASSKQGLAAVNNEQFF	TGTGCCAGTAGCAAACAGGGACTAGCGGCAGTGAACAATGAGCAGTTCTTC
-	TRBV7-3	TRBJ2-7	TRBD2	CASSSGLAGPYEQYF	TGTGCCAGCAGCTCTGGACTAGCGGGGCCATACGAGCAGTACTTC
once	TRBV4-1	TRBJ2-1	TRBD2	CASSHYGTSGLGEQFF	TGCGCCAGCAGCCACTACGGGACTAGCGGGTTGGGTGAGCAGTTCTTC
-	TRBV5-1	TRBJ2-6	-	CASSLGDGSGANVLTF	TGCGCCAGCAGCTTGGGTGACGGCTCTGGGGCCAACGTCCTGACTTTC
-	TRBV9	TRBJ2-3	TRBD2	CASSPGLADTDTQYF	TGTGCCAGCAGCCCAGGACTAGCGGACACAGATACGCAGTATTTT
-	TRBV3-1/TRBV3-2	TRBJ2-1	-	CASSQEGEYNEQFF	TGTGCCAGCAGCCAAGAAGGGGAGTACAATGAGCAGTTCTTC
-	TRBV3-1/TRBV3-2	TRBJ2-7	TRBD2	CASSMTGGSAYEQYF	TGTGCCAGCAGTATGACGGGGGGAAGCGCCTACGAGCAGTACTTC
-	TRBV28	TRBJ1-1	-	CASSLGRPEGAFF	TGTGCCAGCAGTTTGGGCCGACCCGAGGGAGCTTTCTTT
few	TRBV11-3	TRBJ2-7	TRBD2	CASSLSPSGFHEQYF	TGTGCCAGCAGCTTAAGTCCTAGCGGGTTCCACGAGCAGTACTTC
-	TRBV5-6	TRBJ1-4	-	CASSLRGVNEKLFF	TGTGCCAGCAGCTTGCGGGGGGTTAATGAAAAACTGTTTTTT
-	TRBV3-1/TRBV3-2	TRBJ2-1	-	CASSQAGVGILNEQFF	TGTGCCAGCAGCCAGGCAGGGGTTGGGATCCTGAATGAGCAGTTCTTC
-	TRBV4-2	TRBJ1-5	TRBD1	CASSQVRTGGRQPQHF	TGTGCCAGCAGCCAAGTAAGGACAGGGGGCAGGCAGCCCCAGCATTTT
-	TRBV30	TRBJ2-1	TRBD2	CAWSVGGSSYNEQFF	TGTGCCTGGAGTGTAGGCGGGAGCTCCTACAATGAGCAGTTCTTC
-	TRBV4-2	TRBJ2-2	TRBD1	CASRVGGSDTGELFF	TGTGCCAGCAGGGTAGGGGGCTCAGACACCGGGGAGCTGTTTTTT
-	TRBV11-2	TRBJ2-1	TRBD2	CASSQKTGGAYNEQFF	TGTGCCAGCAGCCAAAAGACGGGGGGGGCCTACAATGAGCAGTTCTTC
few	TRBV30	TRBJ1-3	-	CAWRPASQGNTIYF	TGTGCCTGGAGACCCGCTTCACAGGGAAACACCATATATTTT
-	TRBV14	TRBJ2-3	-	CASSHVPDTQYF	TGTGCCAGCAGCCACGTTCCAGATACGCAGTATTTT